The clone carrying this T cell receptor (beta chain) was observed at least ten times. The data originate from a study of T cells in Graves' hyperthyroidism and ophthalmopathy. Amplified TCR beta CDR3 regions came from RNA transcripts. The study used the HTBI primer set for a first-round RT-PCR of the TCR CDR3. TCRdb recomputed calls from the multiplex PCR reads with MiXCR, one row per CDR3 protein. The sample comprises over 650,000 distinct CDR3 sequences, about 15% of which are singletons, and under 9.5% rests with the top ten. V lost 0 bases to trimming and J lost 4 bases, with 9 bases between them. This CDR3 is built from 14 residues. Germline V lookup: CDR1 KGHSH, CDR2 LQKENI.

This TCR was sampled from a young man with Graves' hyperthyroidism. Sequencing used blood. The chain uses TRBV18 and TRBJ1-2; D not certain. Here the CDR3 reads CASSPPGGSYGYTF. The CDR3 DNA follows: TGTGCCAGCTCACCACCGGGCGGATCCTATGGCTACACCTTC.